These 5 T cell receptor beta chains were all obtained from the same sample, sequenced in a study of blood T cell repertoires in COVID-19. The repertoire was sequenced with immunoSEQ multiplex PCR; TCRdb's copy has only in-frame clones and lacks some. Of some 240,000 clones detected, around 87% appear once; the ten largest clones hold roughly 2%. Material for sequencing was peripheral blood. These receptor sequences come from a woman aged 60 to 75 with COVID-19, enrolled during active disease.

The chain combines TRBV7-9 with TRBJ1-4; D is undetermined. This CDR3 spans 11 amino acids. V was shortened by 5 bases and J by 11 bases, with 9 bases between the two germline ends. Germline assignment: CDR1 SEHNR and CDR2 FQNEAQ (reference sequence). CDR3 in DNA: TGTGCCAGCAGCCCAATCCAGAAACTGTTTTTT. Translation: CASSPIQKLFF.

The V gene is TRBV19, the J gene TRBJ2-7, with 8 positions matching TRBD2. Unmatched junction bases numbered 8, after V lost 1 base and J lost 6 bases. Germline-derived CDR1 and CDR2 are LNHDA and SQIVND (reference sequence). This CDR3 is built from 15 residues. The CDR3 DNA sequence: TGTGCCAGTAGTATAGGAGGTAGCGGGGTTGTCGAGCAGTACTTC. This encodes CASSIGGSGVVEQYF.

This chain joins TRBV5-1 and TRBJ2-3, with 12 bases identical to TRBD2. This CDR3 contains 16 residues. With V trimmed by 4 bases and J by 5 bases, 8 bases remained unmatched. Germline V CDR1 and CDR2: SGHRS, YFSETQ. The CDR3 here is CASSIGLAGLIDTQYF. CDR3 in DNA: TGCGCCAGCAGCATTGGACTAGCGGGGCTCATAGATACGCAGTATTTT.

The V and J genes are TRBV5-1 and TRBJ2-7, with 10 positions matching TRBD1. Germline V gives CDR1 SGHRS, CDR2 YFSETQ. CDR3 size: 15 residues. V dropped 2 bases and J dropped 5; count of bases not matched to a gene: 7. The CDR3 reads CASSFGQGGHNEQYF. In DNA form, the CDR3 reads TGCGCCAGCAGCTTCGGACAGGGGGGTCACAACGAGCAGTACTTC.

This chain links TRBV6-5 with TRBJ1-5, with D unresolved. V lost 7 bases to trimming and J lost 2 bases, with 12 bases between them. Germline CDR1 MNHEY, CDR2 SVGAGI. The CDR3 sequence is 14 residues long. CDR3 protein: CASKTGVGNQPQHF. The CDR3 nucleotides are TGTGCCAGCAAAACGGGTGTCGGCAATCAGCCCCAGCATTTT.